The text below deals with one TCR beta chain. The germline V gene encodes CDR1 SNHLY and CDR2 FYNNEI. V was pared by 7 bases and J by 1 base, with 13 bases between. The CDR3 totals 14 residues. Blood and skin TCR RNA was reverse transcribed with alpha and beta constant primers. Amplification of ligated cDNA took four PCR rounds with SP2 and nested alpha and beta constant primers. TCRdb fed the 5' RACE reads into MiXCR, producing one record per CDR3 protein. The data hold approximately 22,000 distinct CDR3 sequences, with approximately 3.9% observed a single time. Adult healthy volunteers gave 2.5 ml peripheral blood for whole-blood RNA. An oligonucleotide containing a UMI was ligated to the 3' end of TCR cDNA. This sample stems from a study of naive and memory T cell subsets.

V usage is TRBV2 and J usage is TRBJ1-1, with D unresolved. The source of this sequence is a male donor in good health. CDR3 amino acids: CASMARAQNTEAFF. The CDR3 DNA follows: TGTGCCAGCATGGCACGGGCACAGAACACTGAAGCTTTCTTT.